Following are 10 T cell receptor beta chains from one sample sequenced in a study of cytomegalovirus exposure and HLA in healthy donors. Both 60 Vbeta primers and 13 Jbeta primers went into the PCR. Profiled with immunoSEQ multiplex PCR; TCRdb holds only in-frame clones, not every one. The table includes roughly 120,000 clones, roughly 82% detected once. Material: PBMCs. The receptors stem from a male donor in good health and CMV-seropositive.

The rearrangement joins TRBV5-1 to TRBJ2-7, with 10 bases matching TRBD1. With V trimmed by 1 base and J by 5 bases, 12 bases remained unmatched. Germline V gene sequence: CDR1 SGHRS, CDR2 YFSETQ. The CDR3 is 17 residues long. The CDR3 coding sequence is TGCGCCAGCAGCTTGAGGCCGAGGGACAGGGGTATCCACGAGCAGTACTTC. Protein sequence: CASSLRPRDRGIHEQYF. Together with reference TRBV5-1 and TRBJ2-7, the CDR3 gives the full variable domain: KAGVTQTPRYLIKTRGQQVTLSCSPISGHRSVSWYQQTPGQGLQFLFEYFSETQRNKGNFPGRFSGRQFSNSRSEMNVSTLELGDSALYLCASSLRPRDRGIHEQYFGPGTRLTVT.

DNA of the CDR3: TGCGCCAGCAGCTTGGATCGGAGGGATACGCAGTATTTT. Its translation is CASSLDRRDTQYF. The chain uses TRBV5-1 and TRBJ2-3, with D possibly matching TRBD2 (5 bases). Germline lookup yields CDR1 SGHRS and CDR2 YFSETQ. V was trimmed by 0 bases and J by 6 bases, leaving 8 bases between them. CDR3 size: 13 residues. The full variable domain, with the rest looked up from reference TRBV5-1 and TRBJ2-3, is KAGVTQTPRYLIKTRGQQVTLSCSPISGHRSVSWYQQTPGQGLQFLFEYFSETQRNKGNFPGRFSGRQFSNSRSEMNVSTLELGDSALYLCASSLDRRDTQYFGPGTRLTVL.

The CDR3, as DNA: TGTGCCTGGAACAGAGGGCAGTACTACGAGCAGTACTTC. Translating gives CAWNRGQYYEQYF. This rearrangement joins TRBV30 to TRBJ2-7; possible D gene TRBD2, 5 bases. This CDR3 is built from 13 residues. Germline CDR1 reads GTSNPN; CDR2 reads SVGIG (reference sequence). Trimming removed 4 bases from V and 3 bases from J, with 13 bases in between.

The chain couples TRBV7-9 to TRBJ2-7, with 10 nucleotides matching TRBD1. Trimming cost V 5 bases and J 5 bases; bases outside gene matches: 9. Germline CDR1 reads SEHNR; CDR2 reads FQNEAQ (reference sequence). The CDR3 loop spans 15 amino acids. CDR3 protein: CASSRPGTGDHEQYF. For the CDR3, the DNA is TGTGCCAGCAGCCGTCCCGGGACAGGGGATCACGAGCAGTACTTC.

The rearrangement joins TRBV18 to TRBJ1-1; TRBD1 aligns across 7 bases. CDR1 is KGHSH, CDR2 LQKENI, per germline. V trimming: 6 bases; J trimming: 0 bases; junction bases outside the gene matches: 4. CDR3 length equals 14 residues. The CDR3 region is CASSPRGLNTEAFF. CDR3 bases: TGTGCCAGCTCTCCTAGGGGGCTGAACACTGAAGCTTTCTTT.

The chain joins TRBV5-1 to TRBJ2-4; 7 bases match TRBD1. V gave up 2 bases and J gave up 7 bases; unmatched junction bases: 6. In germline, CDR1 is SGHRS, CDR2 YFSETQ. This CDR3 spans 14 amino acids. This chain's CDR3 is CASSLTQGNNIQYF. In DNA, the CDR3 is TGCGCCAGCAGCTTAACACAGGGGAATAACATTCAGTACTTC.

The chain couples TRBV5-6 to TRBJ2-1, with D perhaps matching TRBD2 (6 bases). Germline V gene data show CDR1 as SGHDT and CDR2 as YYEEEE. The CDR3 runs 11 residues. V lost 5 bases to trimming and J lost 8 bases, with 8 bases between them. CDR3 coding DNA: TGTGCCAGCAGTCGGGGGTATGAGCAGTTCTTC. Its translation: CASSRGYEQFF.

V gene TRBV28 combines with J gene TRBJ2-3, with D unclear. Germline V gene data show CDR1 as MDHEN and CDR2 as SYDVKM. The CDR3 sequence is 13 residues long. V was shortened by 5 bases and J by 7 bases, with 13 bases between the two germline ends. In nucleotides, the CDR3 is TGTGCCAGCAGTAAAATCAAGAGGAATACGCAGTATTTT. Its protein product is CASSKIKRNTQYF.

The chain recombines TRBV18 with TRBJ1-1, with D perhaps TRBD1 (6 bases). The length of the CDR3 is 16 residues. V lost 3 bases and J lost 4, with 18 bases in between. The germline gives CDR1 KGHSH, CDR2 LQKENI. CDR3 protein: CASSPQRQGWGTEAFF. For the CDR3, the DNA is TGTGCCAGCTCACCTCAGCGCCAGGGGTGGGGCACTGAAGCTTTCTTT.

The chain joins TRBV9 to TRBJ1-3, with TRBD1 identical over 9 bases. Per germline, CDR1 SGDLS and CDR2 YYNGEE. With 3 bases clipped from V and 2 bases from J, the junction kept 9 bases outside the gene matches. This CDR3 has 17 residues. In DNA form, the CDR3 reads TGTGCCAGCAGCGGGAGACCGGGACAGGGCCCTGGAAACACCATATATTTT. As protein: CASSGRPGQGPGNTIYF.